These 9 T cell receptor beta chains were sequenced from one sample in a study of beta chain features in type 1 diabetes. Study observations and caveats: When Type 1 diabetes patients were examined, their TCRB CDR3s proved moderately but significantly shorter in all four CD4+ subsets.

For these TCRs, the target antigens are not known. The sequenced template was cDNA made from the entire isolated RNA. The protocol was immunoSEQ multiplex PCR, while the TCRdb copy is restricted to in-frame clones and leaves out a portion. The sample records roughly 350,000 clones, about 10% being singletons. What was sequenced was central memory CD4+ T cells from blood. The origin of the receptors is a man aged 25 to 40 with type 1 diabetes.

The V call is TRBV6-5, the J call TRBJ2-7; D may be TRBD1 (5 bases). Germline V lookup: CDR1 MNHEY, CDR2 SVGAGI. The ends were cut back, 6 bases at V and 3 bases at J, with 15 bases in the middle. This CDR3 is 14 amino acids long. CDR3 coding DNA: TGTGCCAGCAGACCGCAGGGTGCTGGCTACGAGCAGTACTTC. Its protein is CASRPQGAGYEQYF.

V and J are TRBV5-4 and TRBJ2-3, with D uncertain. Looked up from germline, CDR1 is SGHNT and CDR2 is YYREEE (reference sequence). This CDR3 has 14 residues. V gave up 4 bases and J gave up 2 bases, with 11 bases separating them. CDR3 amino acids: CASSQDRTTDTQYF. The CDR3, as DNA: TGTGCCAGCAGCCAAGATCGGACCACAGATACGCAGTATTTT.

This sequence joins TRBV15 and TRBJ2-2; D not resolved. Per germline, CDR1 LNHNV and CDR2 YYDKDF (reference sequence). The CDR3 extends over 15 amino acids. Trimming took off 1 base at V and 3 bases at J, with 9 bases between the two ends. The DNA for the CDR3 is TGTGCCACCAGCAGAGGATGGGCTGACACCGGGGAGCTGTTTTTT. Its protein product is CATSRGWADTGELFF. The entire variable domain, with the rest obtained from reference TRBV15 and TRBJ2-2, is as follows: DAMVIQNPRYQVTQFGKPVTLSCSQTLNHNVMYWYQQKSSQAPKLLFHYYDKDFNNEADTPDNFQSRRPNTSFCFLDIRSPGLGDTAMYLCATSRGWADTGELFFGEGSRLTVL.

This clone was found a few times. Other DNA sequences within the sample encode an identical CDR3. The chain couples TRBV6-1 to TRBJ2-7; D possibly corresponds to TRBD2 (6 bases). The CDR3 has 14 amino acids. Germline V gene lookup returns CDR1 MNHNS and CDR2 SASEGT. Trimming pared 6 bases from V and 0 bases from J, leaving 12 bases between. CDR3 amino acids: CASRPGLSSYEQYF. As DNA, the CDR3 is TGTGCCAGCAGGCCGGGACTTAGCTCCTACGAGCAGTACTTC.

This chain connects TRBV7-6 to TRBJ2-7; no clear D. Germline CDR1 SGHVS, CDR2 FNYEAQ. Trimming removed 4 bases from V and 4 bases from J, with 11 bases in between. The CDR3 has 13 amino acids. The CDR3 DNA sequence: TGTGCCAGCAGCTCCCCCTCGACTTACGAGCAGTACTTC. Its translation is CASSSPSTYEQYF. Variable domain in full (rest from reference TRBV7-6 and TRBJ2-7): GAGVSQSPRYKVTKRGQDVALRCDPISGHVSLYWYRQALGQGPEFLTYFNYEAQQDKSGLPNDRFSAERPEGSISTLTIQRTEQRDSAMYRCASSSPSTYEQYFGPGTRLTVT.

Only a few counts were recorded for this clone. The V and J genes are TRBV25-1 and TRBJ2-3; no definite D call. V was pared by 5 bases and J by 2 bases, with 11 bases between. Germline lookup yields CDR1 MGHDK and CDR2 SYGVNS. The CDR3 extends over 14 amino acids. CDR3 loop: CASSPPTVTDTQYF. In DNA form, the CDR3 reads TGTGCCAGCAGTCCCCCTACGGTCACAGATACGCAGTATTTT.

The rearrangement links TRBV5-7 to TRBJ2-5; 12 nucleotides align to TRBD1. TRBV5-7 is an open reading frame, and its role is uncertain. V was clipped by 3 bases and J by 5 bases; unmatched bases: 2. The CDR3 sequence is 14 residues long. The CDR3 DNA follows: TGTGCCAGCAGCTCGGGACAGGGGGCCGAGACCCAGTACTTC. Protein product: CASSSGQGAETQYF.

This sequence joins TRBV27 and TRBJ2-3, with D perhaps TRBD2 (6 bases). The germline CDR1 and CDR2 sequences are MNHEY and SMNVEV (reference sequence). The CDR3 spans 16 residues. Trimming cost V 8 bases and J 5 bases, with 23 bases left between them. DNA for the CDR3: TGTGCCAGCGGACTACCGGGCCTAAGAGAGGGAGATACGCAGTATTTT. It is translated as CASGLPGLREGDTQYF.

There are a few counts of this clone. The gene calls are TRBV12-5 and TRBJ2-7, with 8 bases identical to TRBD2. Looked up from germline, CDR1 is LGHNT and CDR2 is FRNRAP. V was clipped by 6 bases and J by 7 bases; unmatched bases: 8. The CDR3 has 13 amino acids. DNA for the CDR3: TGTGCTAGTGGGCTAGCGGGTTCCAGAGAGCAGTACTTC. Translating it yields CASGLAGSREQYF.